This T cell receptor (beta chain) was identified in a study of blood T cell repertoires in COVID-19. Overall study: Samples representing acute and convalescent COVID-19 were sourced from the United States, Italy and Spain. Sample material is recorded as cDNA or gDNA derived from T cells, B-cell-depleted T cells, or PBMCs.

Under the authors' procedure: It was from reference gene primer amplification that nucleated cell counts were estimated. Profiling relied on immunoSEQ multiplex PCR, and the TCRdb table lists in-frame clones only, not all of them. Clone size and V and J calls were adopted from that table, with D and trimming inferred from the DNA. The data contain some 150,000 clones, about 85% of them singletons. Between the trimmed V and J ends, which lost 1 base and 6 bases, there was a span of 13 bases. This CDR3 is 14 amino acids long. The germline V gene encodes CDR1 SGHAT and CDR2 FQDESV (reference sequence). The source is a human donor in a cohort sampled during active COVID-19. This sequence joins TRBV11-1 and TRBJ2-7, with D possibly being TRBD1 (6 bases). Material: peripheral blood. The CDR3 loop reads CASSLEGHPSEQYF. CDR3 nucleotides: TGTGCCAGCAGCTTAGAGGGACATCCGAGCGAGCAGTACTTC.